The 25 T cell receptor beta chains given below trace back to one sample, sequenced in a study of persistence of HIV-infected CD4 T cells. Which antigens these TCRs recognize remains unknown. The stimulus was an HIV-1 Gag 15-mer peptide pool, 1 ug/peptide/mL. CD40L/CD69 double-negative CD45RO-high memory CD4+ T cells were collected. The immunoSEQ assay was version 4, run in survey mode. Measured with immunoSEQ multiplex PCR; TCRdb has only the in-frame clones, and not every one. The repertoire includes tens of thousands of clones, more than 70% of them detected once, and approximately 1.7% sits in the top ten. Specimen: CD4+ T cells sorted from PBMCs after approximately 19-hour stimulation, collected from a patient who received antiretroviral therapy. The receptors were gathered from an adult man with HIV who was CMV-seropositive.

The rearrangement joins TRBV4-2 to TRBJ1-6, with TRBD1 as a possible D gene (5 bases). The length of the CDR3 is 16 residues. Germline V gives CDR1 LGHNA, CDR2 YNFKEQ. Trimming took off 0 bases at V and 10 bases at J, with 16 bases between the two ends. CDR3 region: CASSQDSGGGRSPLHF. In DNA, the CDR3 is TGTGCCAGCAGCCAAGATTCCGGCGGGGGACGGTCACCCCTCCACTTT.

The V gene is TRBV2, the J gene TRBJ2-3, with D perhaps TRBD2 (7 bases). The germline CDR1 and CDR2 sequences are SNHLY and FYNNEI. V was shortened by 5 bases and J by 3 bases, with 21 bases between the two germline ends. CDR3 size: 17 residues. As DNA, the CDR3 is TGTGCCAGCAGTCAAAGAGGGGGGGCTTTGAGTACAGATACGCAGTATTTT. Translating it yields CASSQRGGALSTDTQYF.

The rearrangement uses TRBV19 and TRBJ1-5, with D perhaps TRBD1 (6 bases). The CDR3 covers 16 residues. CDR1 and CDR2 from the germline V gene are LNHDA and SQIVND (reference sequence). V was shortened by 5 bases and J by 6 bases, with 20 bases between the two germline ends. The CDR3 spells CASSPRSTGRGQPQHF. DNA of the CDR3: TGTGCCAGTAGTCCGAGGAGTACAGGGAGAGGTCAGCCCCAGCATTTT.

The CDR3: CASSQEGQGTSPLHF. CDR3 sequence (DNA): TGTGCCAGCAGCCAAGAGGGACAGGGAACCTCACCCCTCCACTTT. The chain has TRBV4-2 and TRBJ1-6; TRBD1 aligns across 9 bases. Looked up from germline, CDR1 is LGHNA and CDR2 is YNFKEQ. V was clipped by 0 bases and J by 10 bases; unmatched bases: 4. CDR3 length equals 15 residues.

This clone was found once. The rearrangement joins TRBV7-6 to TRBJ2-7; 12 bases are shared with TRBD2. From germline, CDR1 is SGHVS and CDR2 FNYEAQ. Losses at the gene ends were 5 bases for V and 6 bases for J; bases not matched to a gene: 11. CDR3 length: 16 amino acids. CDR3 in amino acids: CASSNLLAGGPAEQYF. Here the CDR3 DNA reads TGTGCCAGCAGCAATTTGCTAGCGGGGGGGCCGGCCGAGCAGTACTTC.

This rearrangement joins TRBV28 to TRBJ2-7; 9 bases are shared with TRBD1. J was trimmed by 7 bases and V by 5 bases; bases with no gene match: 9. CDR3 length equals 14 residues. Germline lookup yields CDR1 MDHEN and CDR2 SYDVKM. CDR3 residues: CASSTQQGAREQYF. The CDR3 DNA sequence: TGTGCCAGCAGTACTCAACAGGGGGCCAGGGAGCAGTACTTC.

A few counts support this clone. The J gene is TRBJ1-5, the V gene TRBV10-3; no definite D call. Germline loops: CDR1 ENHRY, CDR2 SYGVKD. V was cut by 4 bases and J by 7 bases, with 8 bases left in between. This CDR3 has 12 amino acids. CDR3 sequence reads: CAISGGGQPQHF. For the CDR3, the DNA is TGTGCCATCAGTGGGGGTGGGCAGCCCCAGCATTTT.

This clone was counted a few times. The chain uses TRBV28 and TRBJ2-7; D not resolved. This CDR3 is 14 amino acids long. The ends were cut back, 5 bases at V and 6 bases at J, with 17 bases in the middle. Germline V gene lookup returns CDR1 MDHEN and CDR2 SYDVKM. DNA of the CDR3: TGTGCCAGCAGTCCTCCACGGCGGCCCCCCGAGCAGTACTTC. This sequence encodes CASSPPRRPPEQYF.

This chain links TRBV27 with TRBJ1-6; TRBD1 matches 7 bases. The CDR3 covers 14 residues. Per the germline V gene, CDR1 is MNHEY and CDR2 is SMNVEV (reference sequence). V was pared by 7 bases and J by 7 bases, with 7 bases of the junction left unmatched. The CDR3 DNA is TGTGCCAGCACCTCCGGGACAGCCAATTCACCCCTCCACTTT. It codes for CASTSGTANSPLHF.

This chain links TRBV5-1 with TRBJ1-1, with D possibly matching TRBD1 (5 bases). CDR3 length: 15 amino acids. Germline assignment: CDR1 SGHRS and CDR2 YFSETQ. V gave up 3 bases and J gave up 0 bases, with 12 bases separating them. CDR3 protein: CASSWGGALNTEAFF. The CDR3 coding sequence is TGCGCCAGCAGCTGGGGTGGGGCTCTGAACACTGAAGCTTTCTTT.

This chain joins TRBV10-3 and TRBJ1-6, with 9 nucleotides matching TRBD1. The CDR3 totals 15 residues. Germline CDR1 and CDR2: ENHRY and SYGVKD. The trim removed 10 bases at V and 7 bases at J, leaving 11 bases unmatched. Here the CDR3 reads CATAPGTGRNSPLHF. The CDR3 region has the DNA TGTGCCACGGCCCCCGGGACAGGGCGGAATTCACCCCTCCACTTT.

The chain links TRBV10-3 to TRBJ2-7; TRBD1 might be the D (6 bases). V was cut by 3 bases and J by 4 bases, with 13 bases left in between. This CDR3 is built from 14 residues. Germline lookup yields CDR1 ENHRY and CDR2 SYGVKD. The CDR3 is CAISERQVRYEQYF. In nucleotides, the CDR3 is TGTGCCATCAGTGAAAGACAGGTTAGGTACGAGCAGTACTTC.

The V call is TRBV28, the J call TRBJ1-1; D unclear. Germline V gene sequence: CDR1 MDHEN, CDR2 SYDVKM. V lost 7 bases and J 1 base, leaving 7 bases between the germline ends. This CDR3 has 12 residues. Here the CDR3 DNA reads TGTGCCAGCACCGAACAGAACACTGAAGCTTTCTTT. Translating it yields CASTEQNTEAFF.

J is TRBJ2-2 and V is TRBV4-1; 8 bases map to TRBD1. V was clipped by 4 bases and J by 1 base; unmatched bases: 2. Looked up from germline, CDR1 is MGHRA and CDR2 is YSYEKL. The CDR3 is 15 amino acids. Here the CDR3 reads CASSLTGENTGELFF. The CDR3 DNA reads as TGCGCCAGCAGCCTGACAGGGGAGAACACCGGGGAGCTGTTTTTT.

The chain links TRBV2 to TRBJ2-1; D ambiguous. Trimming took off 3 bases at V and 6 bases at J, with 9 bases between the two ends. The CDR3 contains 13 residues. CDR1 is SNHLY, CDR2 FYNNEI, per germline. The CDR3 spells CASSDTGGNEQFF. In nucleotides, the CDR3 is TGTGCCAGCAGTGACACTGGTGGCAATGAGCAGTTCTTC.

In nucleotides, the CDR3 is TGTGCCAGCAGTCCCGGACCGGCGAGTGGTGAAAAACTGTTTTTT. As protein: CASSPGPASGEKLFF. V and J are TRBV7-2 and TRBJ1-4; D unclear. V was cut by 6 bases and J by 7 bases, with 18 bases left in between. This CDR3 is 15 amino acids long. Looked up from germline, CDR1 is SGHTA and CDR2 is FQGNSA.

The rearrangement joins TRBV7-8 to TRBJ1-2; D is ambiguous. The CDR3 extends over 15 amino acids. Germline V gene lookup returns CDR1 SGHVS and CDR2 FQNEAQ. V was pared by 5 bases and J by 4 bases, with 17 bases between. CDR3 coding DNA: TGTGCCAGCAGCCCCGACGTACCTCCAGGCTATGGCTACACCTTC. Residues: CASSPDVPPGYGYTF.

The J gene is TRBJ1-2, the V gene TRBV20-1; D call uncertain. This CDR3 has 11 amino acids. Germline assignment: CDR1 DFQATT and CDR2 SNEGSKA (reference sequence). V dropped 3 bases and J dropped 4 bases, with 6 bases sitting between them. The CDR3 loop reads CSASPSYGYTF. The CDR3 nucleotides are TGCAGTGCTAGCCCCTCCTATGGCTACACCTTC.

The chain uses TRBV7-6 and TRBJ1-1; 10 nucleotides agree with TRBD1. Trimming took 5 bases from V and 5 from J; bases not matched to a gene: 8. This CDR3 region has 15 residues. The V gene's germline CDR1 is SGHVS and CDR2 FNYEAQ. CDR3 bases: TGTGCCAGCAGCCCTCTCTGGGGACAGGGGACTGAAGCTTTCTTT. This sequence encodes CASSPLWGQGTEAFF. The full variable domain, in which reference TRBV7-6 and TRBJ1-1 provide the parts outside the CDR3, is GAGVSQSPRYKVTKRGQDVALRCDPISGHVSLYWYRQALGQGPEFLTYFNYEAQQDKSGLPNDRFSAERPEGSISTLTIQRTEQRDSAMYRCASSPLWGQGTEAFFGQGTRLTVV.

The rearrangement joins TRBV27 to TRBJ1-5; D call uncertain. The germline V gene encodes CDR1 MNHEY and CDR2 SMNVEV (reference sequence). V lost 2 bases, J lost 8 bases, and 10 bases lay in between. The CDR3 covers 13 residues. This CDR3 reads CASSLRAPEPQHF. The CDR3 nucleotides read TGTGCCAGCAGTTTACGGGCCCCGGAGCCCCAGCATTTT.

The J gene is TRBJ2-2, the V gene TRBV28, with a possible D match to TRBD1 (7 bases). The ends were cut back, 1 base at V and 4 bases at J, with 13 bases in the middle. The CDR3 length is 16 residues. Germline V lookup: CDR1 MDHEN, CDR2 SYDVKM. CDR3 nucleotides: TGTGCCAGCAGTTTATCGCGGGACAGAATCACCGGGGAGCTGTTTTTT. Its protein product is CASSLSRDRITGELFF.

The chain combines TRBV6-5 with TRBJ1-1, with TRBD1 identical over 10 bases. Looked up from germline, CDR1 is MNHEY and CDR2 is SVGAGI. With 5 bases clipped from V and 11 bases from J, the junction kept 8 bases outside the gene matches. This CDR3 region has 13 residues. The CDR3 nucleotides are TGTGCCAGCAGTACGACAGGGGGCAGGCGGGCTTTCTTT. Amino acids: CASSTTGGRRAFF.

For this clone: This CDR3 is also generated by other DNA sequences in the sample. This rearrangement joins TRBV18 to TRBJ2-7; TRBD1 aligns across 9 bases. This CDR3 spans 14 amino acids. V was clipped by 2 bases and J by 4 bases; unmatched bases: 3. Germline V lookup: CDR1 KGHSH, CDR2 LQKENI. CDR3 bases: TGTGCCAGCTCACCAACGACAGGGGGATACGAGCAGTACTTC. It yields the protein CASSPTTGGYEQYF.

The CDR3 bases are TGTGCCAGCAGTTCAAGCGACAGTCTACTCCGTTCTAACTATGGCTACACCTTC. This sequence encodes CASSSSDSLLRSNYGYTF. The chain employs TRBV6-2 or TRBV6-3 and TRBJ1-2; a weak D match, TRBD1 (5 bases). The CDR3 spans 18 residues. The ends were cut back, 4 bases at V and 0 bases at J, with 21 bases in the middle. CDR1 is MNHEY, CDR2 SVGEGT, per germline.

This clone came up a few times. This chain links TRBV12-5 with TRBJ2-2, with D unresolved. There are 14 residues in the CDR3. Deletions cut 4 bases from V and 2 bases from J, with 8 bases between. CDR1 and CDR2 (germline): LGHNT, FRNRAP. The CDR3 nucleotides read TGTGCTAGTGGTTCCGGCAGTAACACCGGGGAGCTGTTTTTT. Residues: CASGSGSNTGELFF.